This TCR beta chain was sequenced during a study of T-cell reconstitution after alpha-beta-depleted transplantation in children. Study outcomes and limitations: Two months or so post-transplant, alpha-beta T cells reportedly derived from several hundred expanded graft clones. Surviving recipient T cells and thymic progenitors underlay high day-60 TCRbeta diversity in some patients. T-cell numbers and diversity one year post-transplant derived largely from freshly generated T cells.

Remarks on this clonotype: Its antigen remains unidentified.

Preparing the TCRbeta library involved the use of unique molecular identifiers. Via MiXCR, TCRdb re-called the PCR reads, giving one row per CDR3 protein. There are 300,000 to 400,000 distinct CDR3 sequences in the sample; about 17% occur only once, and around 43% lies in the top ten. The V and J ends lost 0 bases and 2 bases, in that order; junction bases with no gene match: 1. Germline loops: CDR1 MNHEY, CDR2 SVGEGT. There are 15 residues in the CDR3. The chain has TRBV6-2 or TRBV6-3 and TRBJ2-5, with 9 bases that match TRBD1. Specimen: PBMCs, mostly from graft donor cells, collected 360 days after TCRalphabeta/CD19-depleted stem cell transplant. This clonotype originated in a male patient between 2 and 15 years old who had a stem cell transplant for acute lymphoblastic leukemia, so the T cells may come from the graft donor. The CDR3 protein is CASSYSGTGQETQYF. In DNA form, the CDR3 reads TGTGCCAGCAGTTACTCCGGGACAGGGCAAGAGACCCAGTACTTC.